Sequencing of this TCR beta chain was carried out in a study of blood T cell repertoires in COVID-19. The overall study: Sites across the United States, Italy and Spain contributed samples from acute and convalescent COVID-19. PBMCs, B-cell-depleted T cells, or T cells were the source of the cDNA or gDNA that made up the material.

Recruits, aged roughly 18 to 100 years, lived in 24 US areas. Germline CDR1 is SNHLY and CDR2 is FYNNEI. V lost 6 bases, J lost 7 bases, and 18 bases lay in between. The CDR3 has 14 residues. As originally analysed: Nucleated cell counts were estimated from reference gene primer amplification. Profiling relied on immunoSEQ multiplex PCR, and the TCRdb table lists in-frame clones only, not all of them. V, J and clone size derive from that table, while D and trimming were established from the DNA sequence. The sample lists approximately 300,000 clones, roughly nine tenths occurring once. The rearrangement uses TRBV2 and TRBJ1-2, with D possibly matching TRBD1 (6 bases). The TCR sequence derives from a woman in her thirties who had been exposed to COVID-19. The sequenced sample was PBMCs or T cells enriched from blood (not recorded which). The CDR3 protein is CASSPEEGVVGYTF. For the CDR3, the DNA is TGTGCCAGCAGCCCCGAAGAGGGGGTGGTTGGCTACACCTTC.